These 22 T cell receptor beta chains came from one sample sequenced in a study of spatial heterogeneity in lung cancer (dated by TCRdb to between 2019 and 2020). Library preparation employed 5' RACE. The reads were generated on a NextSeq 500. TCRdb cleaned the public reads at Q25 with fastp, built clones with MiXCR and kept in-frame beta chains. Entries that share a CDR3 protein sequence are merged under the most common genes and DNA. The sample table shows approximately 7,000 distinct CDR3 sequences, and roughly 6.1% are seen once. The top ten clonotypes cover roughly 10% of the sample. The sample's time point, from its label and the paper: sample taken at primary tumor resection. TCR sequencing used whole RNA extracted from tumor and nontumor lung tissue, or from cryopreserved PBMC samples, without cell sorting. Sequences were derived from normal lung tissue next to the tumor, sampled at surgery. These receptors came from a female donor with early-stage non-small cell lung cancer.

This clonotype has ten or more counts. In a library made to pick up alpha chains, this beta chain is a stray read with a size that means little. This chain joins TRBV9 and TRBJ1-6; D not certain. V lost 0 bases to trimming and J lost 3 bases, with 19 bases between them. The germline V gene has CDR1 SGDLS and CDR2 YYNGEE. The CDR3 contains 19 residues. Here the CDR3 DNA reads TGTGCCAGCAGCGTAGTCCCCCGATTGGTACAGTGCTATAATTCACCCCTCCACTTT. It is translated as CASSVVPRLVQCYNSPLHF. Drawing the rest from reference TRBV9 and TRBJ1-6, the complete variable domain is DSGVTQTPKHLITATGQRVTLRCSPRSGDLSVYWYQQSLDQGLQFLIQYYNGEERAKGNILERFSAQQFPDLHSELNLSSLELGDSALYFCASSVVPRLVQCYNSPLHFGNGTRLTVT.

This clonotype appeared many times. With the library built for alpha chains, this beta chain is off target and its frequency is not meaningful. The CDR3 nucleotides are TGCAGTGCTAGTTGGGCTAGCGGGAGAGAAAGCACAGATACGCAGTATTTT. Protein: CSASWASGRESTDTQYF. The chain uses TRBV20-1 and TRBJ2-3; 10 positions match TRBD2. From germline, CDR1 is DFQATT and CDR2 SNEGSKA (reference sequence). The CDR3 is made up of 17 amino acids. Trimming took 3 bases from V and 0 from J; bases not matched to a gene: 9.

This clonotype is termed medium-sized. Germline and junction disagree at one end, which may indicate a read error. This beta chain is off target for a library built for alpha chains, so its abundance means little. The chain combines TRBV29-1 with TRBJ2-1, with 7 bases that match TRBD2. The CDR3 is made up of 12 amino acids. Germline loops: CDR1 SQVTM, CDR2 ANQGSEA. The CDR3 region is CSVGGPHNDQFF. The CDR3 nucleotides are TGCAGCGTGGGAGGGCCCCACAATGATCAGTTCTTC.

This clonotype is medium-sized in the sample. Because this beta chain is a stray read in a library intended to capture alpha chains, its abundance should not be given much weight. The J gene is TRBJ2-7, the V gene TRBV5-6; TRBD1 is a possible D gene (6 bases). CDR3 length: 12 residues. V was trimmed by 4 bases and J by 3 bases, leaving 8 bases between them. Germline V gene sequence: CDR1 SGHDT, CDR2 YYEEEE. CDR3 sequence (DNA): TGTGCCAGCAGCCAGACAGGCTACGAGCAGTACTTC. Protein: CASSQTGYEQYF.

This clonotype showed up many times. Within a library made for alpha chains, this beta chain is off target, and its count is uninformative. This sequence joins TRBV20-1 and TRBJ2-5, with D perhaps TRBD1 (5 bases). The germline V and J ends were trimmed by 0 bases and 5 bases, with 7 bases remaining between them. The CDR3 covers 12 residues. Germline loops: CDR1 DFQATT, CDR2 SNEGSKA (reference sequence). For the CDR3, the DNA is TGCAGTGCTAGAGATGCAGGGGAGACCCAGTACTTC. Its translation: CSARDAGETQYF.

This clonotype is termed medium-sized. Because this beta chain is a stray read in a library intended to capture alpha chains, its abundance should not be given much weight. The chain carries TRBV28 and TRBJ2-7; D is possibly TRBD2 (5 bases). This CDR3 spans 15 amino acids. Trimming stripped 6 bases from V and 0 bases from J, with 15 bases between. Germline assignment: CDR1 MDHEN and CDR2 SYDVKM. CDR3 loop: CASRLPGGRSYEQYF. The CDR3 DNA reads TGTGCCAGCAGACTTCCGGGCGGGCGCTCCTACGAGCAGTACTTC.

Within the sample, this clonotype is medium-sized. The junction differs from germline at one of its ends, possibly a read error. Because this beta chain is a stray read in a library intended to capture alpha chains, its abundance should not be given much weight. The rearrangement uses TRBV29-1 and TRBJ1-1, with 7 bases aligning to TRBD1. CDR3 length: 12 amino acids. The germline gives CDR1 SQVTM, CDR2 ANQGSEA. CDR3 nucleotides: TGCAGCGTCGAAGGGGGCGGCACTGAAGCTTTCTTT. As protein: CSVEGGGTEAFF.

This clonotype was picked up a small number of times. This beta chain is a stray sequence in a library constructed for alpha chains; its clone size is not meaningful. The rearrangement uses TRBV5-1 and TRBJ1-1; D possibly corresponds to TRBD1 (5 bases). The CDR3 contains 13 residues. Germline CDR1 and CDR2: SGHRS and YFSETQ. V lost 4 bases to trimming and J lost 4 bases, with 11 bases between them. CDR3 in DNA: TGCGCCAGCAGCGTAGGGGTTCGCACTGAAGCTTTCTTT. It translates to CASSVGVRTEAFF.

Of note for this clonotype: The library was designed around alpha chains, so this beta chain is a stray read whose abundance carries little weight. This chain links TRBV7-9 with TRBJ1-2; 7 nucleotides line up with TRBD1. V lost 4 bases, J lost 7 bases, and 6 bases stayed unmatched. The CDR3 contains 13 residues. CDR1 is SEHNR, CDR2 FQNEAQ, per germline (reference sequence). CDR3 amino acids: CASSSTGFAGYTF. CDR3 coding DNA: TGTGCCAGCAGCTCGACAGGGTTTGCTGGCTACACCTTC. Full variable domain (rest looked up from reference TRBV7-9 and TRBJ1-2): DTGVSQNPRHKITKRGQNVTFRCDPISEHNRLYWYRQTLGQGPEFLTYFQNEAQLEKSRLLSDRFSAERPKGSFSTLEIQRTEQGDSAMYLCASSSTGFAGYTFGSGTRLTVV.

Judged by abundance, this clonotype is medium-sized. For a library built for alpha chains, this beta chain is a stray read; little rests on its size. The V call is TRBV11-2, the J call TRBJ2-5; D may match TRBD1 or TRBD2 (6 bases each). CDR1 and CDR2 (germline): SGHAT, FQNNGV. V was clipped by 3 bases and J by 5 bases, with 16 bases between them. The CDR3 is 15 amino acids. The CDR3 sequence: CASSFNMGGEETQYF. Written as DNA, the CDR3 is TGTGCCAGCAGCTTCAACATGGGGGGCGAGGAGACCCAGTACTTC.

At least ten counts were recorded for this clonotype. The size of this beta chain means little, since it is a stray read in a library made for alpha chains. The rearrangement uses TRBV5-1 and TRBJ2-7, with D tentatively TRBD1 or TRBD2 (5 bases each). Germline CDR1 is SGHRS and CDR2 is YFSETQ. With 4 bases removed from V and 3 bases from J, the gap between germline ends came to 20 bases. The CDR3 has 16 amino acids. The CDR3 here is CASSNSPGPIIYEQYF. The CDR3 region has the DNA TGCGCCAGCAGCAATAGTCCGGGACCTATCATCTACGAGCAGTACTTC. Full variable domain (rest looked up from reference TRBV5-1 and TRBJ2-7): KAGVTQTPRYLIKTRGQQVTLSCSPISGHRSVSWYQQTPGQGLQFLFEYFSETQRNKGNFPGRFSGRQFSNSRSEMNVSTLELGDSALYLCASSNSPGPIIYEQYFGPGTRLTVT.

This clonotype is medium-sized by share. A library prepared for alpha chains yielded this beta chain as an off-target read; its size is of little meaning. The rearrangement uses TRBV3-1 and TRBJ1-6; D is possibly TRBD1 (6 bases). There are 14 residues in the CDR3. V lost 4 bases to trimming and J lost 5 bases, with 9 bases between them. CDR1 and CDR2 (germline): LGHDT, YNNKEL (reference sequence). CDR3 bases: TGTGCCAGCAGCCGGGGACAAGATAATTCACCCCTCCACTTT. This encodes CASSRGQDNSPLHF.

This clonotype is deemed medium-sized (0.01 to 0.1%). Within a library made for alpha chains, this beta chain is off target, and its count is uninformative. V is TRBV5-1 and J is TRBJ2-2; D ambiguous. Germline CDR1 and CDR2: SGHRS and YFSETQ. The germline V and J ends were trimmed by 2 bases and 6 bases, with 8 bases remaining between them. The CDR3 length is 13 residues. This CDR3 is CASSLVRAGELFF. The CDR3 DNA follows: TGCGCCAGCAGCTTAGTCCGTGCCGGGGAGCTGTTTTTT.

This clonotype has only a few counts. This beta chain is an unintended read in a library built for alpha chains; its size means little. The rearrangement uses TRBV5-1 and TRBJ2-7, with D maybe TRBD1 (6 bases). This CDR3 is built from 14 residues. Germline V gene data show CDR1 as SGHRS and CDR2 as YFSETQ. V lost 4 bases and J 4 bases, leaving 15 bases between the germline ends. For the CDR3, the DNA is TGCGCCAGCAGCCCGTCGTCAGGGGAATACGAGCAGTACTTC. Translated: CASSPSSGEYEQYF.

This clonotype was detected a few times. This beta chain turned up in a library designed for alpha chains; as an off-target read, its abundance says little. CDR3 coding DNA: TGCAGTGCTATTAATGGCCTGGGACAGAACTACAATGAGCAGTTCTTC. As protein: CSAINGLGQNYNEQFF. The rearrangement joins TRBV20-1 to TRBJ2-1, with 7 positions matching TRBD1. This CDR3 region has 16 residues. The V gene end was trimmed by 4 bases and the J gene end by 3 bases; junction bases not matched to a gene: 12. Germline-derived CDR1 and CDR2 are DFQATT and SNEGSKA (reference sequence).

This clonotype is judged medium-sized. With the library built for alpha chains, this beta chain is off target and its frequency is not meaningful. The V and J genes are TRBV15 and TRBJ2-1; perhaps TRBD2 as D (8 bases). In germline, CDR1 is LNHNV, CDR2 YYDKDF (reference sequence). Deletions cut 4 bases from V and 6 bases from J, with 16 bases between. This CDR3 has 15 amino acids. This CDR3 is CATSTGGLVGNEQFF. The CDR3 nucleotides are TGTGCCACCAGCACAGGGGGACTAGTGGGCAATGAGCAGTTCTTC.

This clonotype was counted at least ten times. A library prepared for alpha chains yielded this beta chain as an off-target read; its size is of little meaning. DNA for the CDR3: TGTGCCAGCCCGTGGGGCAGGATGAACACTGAAGCTTTCTTT. This translates into CASPWGRMNTEAFF. The chain combines TRBV21-1 with TRBJ1-1; the D call TRBD1 from the table was never checked on the DNA. TRBV21-1 is flagged as a pseudogene. The CDR3 consists of 14 residues.

Details on this clonotype: This beta chain slipped into a library made for alpha chains as a stray read, so its size is not meaningful. The J gene is TRBJ1-6, the V gene TRBV7-9, with TRBD1 matching over 8 bases. From germline, CDR1 is SEHNR and CDR2 FQNEAQ (reference sequence). V lost 5 bases, J lost 9 bases, and 9 bases stayed unmatched. There are 15 residues in the CDR3. For the CDR3, the DNA is TGTGCCAGCAGCCCATCGACAGGGGTTGGTTCACCCCTCCACTTT. Amino acids: CASSPSTGVGSPLHF.

With respect to this clonotype: Found in a library prepared for alpha chains, this beta chain is an off-target read, and its abundance has little meaning. This rearrangement joins TRBV6-4 to TRBJ2-1, with 7 bases aligning to TRBD1. The germline CDR1 and CDR2 sequences are MRHNA and SNTAGT. CDR3 length: 12 amino acids. J was trimmed by 9 bases and V by 3 bases; bases with no gene match: 2. The CDR3 DNA is TGTGCCAGCAGTGAAGGGGGCGGTGAGCAGTTCTTC. The encoded protein is CASSEGGGEQFF.

This clonotype appeared many times. Since it is a stray read in a library aimed at alpha chains, this beta chain has a size that is not meaningful. The rearrangement uses TRBV7-9 and TRBJ2-1; TRBD2 matches at 9 bases. Germline values: CDR1 SEHNR, CDR2 FQNEAQ (reference sequence). There are 18 residues in the CDR3. J gave up 7 bases and V 4 bases, and 17 bases lay outside the gene matches. CDR3 nucleotide sequence: TGTGCCAGCAGCTCAATGTTGTGGTTAGCGGGAGAGTTGAATGAGCAGTTCTTC. Translated: CASSSMLWLAGELNEQFF.

By share, this clonotype ranks as medium-sized (0.01 to 0.1%). This beta chain came through as a stray read in a library set up for alpha chains, and its size says little. The genes are TRBV28 and TRBJ2-1, with 10 bases lining up with TRBD2. V was clipped by 3 bases and J by 4 bases; unmatched bases: 6. Germline values: CDR1 MDHEN, CDR2 SYDVKM. The CDR3 runs to 16 residues. The CDR3 DNA reads TGTGCCAGCAGTTTCCAGCGGGAGGGCCTTTACAATGAGCAGTTCTTC. Its translation: CASSFQREGLYNEQFF.

This clonotype was seen at least ten times. This beta chain represents an off-target read in a library built for alpha chains; its size is of limited meaning. The rearrangement uses TRBV7-9 and TRBJ1-6; TRBD1 might be the D (5 bases). The V gene's germline CDR1 is SEHNR and CDR2 FQNEAQ (reference sequence). CDR3 length equals 12 residues. The V and J ends lost 3 bases and 8 bases respectively, with 5 bases between them. The CDR3: CASSLGDSPLHF. Written as DNA, the CDR3 is TGTGCCAGCAGCTTGGGGGATTCACCCCTCCACTTT.